This is a list of T cell receptor beta chains from one sample in a study of blood T cell repertoires in COVID-19. Profiling relied on immunoSEQ multiplex PCR, and the TCRdb table lists in-frame clones only, not all of them. The sample consists of about 30,000 clones, approximately 80% of them appearing once. The sample was peripheral blood. Every receptor here comes from a man older than 75 with acute or convalescent COVID-19. Both conserved end residues are part of each CDR3. D genes are given only for firm matches. Clone sizes are given selectively: once, few, many, or a class where the clone is expanded.

V,size,D,J,CDR3,DNA
TRBV19,NA,TRBD2,TRBJ2-7,CASSKPAGAYEQYF,TGTGCCAGTAGTAAACCAGCGGGAGCCTACGAGCAGTACTTC
TRBV4-1,NA,TRBD2,TRBJ2-1,CASSQLTSGSYNEQFF,TGCGCCAGCAGCCAACTGACTAGCGGGAGTTACAATGAGCAGTTCTTC
TRBV4-3,NA,NA,TRBJ1-2,CASSQDPGARDGYTF,TGCGCCAGCAGCCAAGATCCCGGCGCCAGGGATGGCTACACCTTC
TRBV6-2/TRBV6-3,NA,TRBD2,TRBJ2-5,CASSRLAGGETQYF,TGTGCCAGCAGCCGCCTAGCGGGGGGGGAGACCCAGTACTTC
TRBV11-2,few,NA,TRBJ1-3,CASSLTRSGGRSSGNTIYF,TGTGCCAGCAGCTTAACCCGATCGGGGGGGCGAAGCTCTGGAAACACCATATATTTT
TRBV10-3,NA,NA,TRBJ2-1,CAISEGTGSSYNEQFF,TGTGCCATCAGTGAGGGGACTGGAAGCTCCTACAATGAGCAGTTCTTC
TRBV5-1,few,NA,TRBJ1-4,CASRSYEKLFF,TGCGCCAGCAGGAGTTATGAAAAACTGTTTTTT
TRBV5-8,NA,TRBD2,TRBJ2-1,CASSRGGEGLNEQFF,TGTGCCAGCAGCCGCGGGGGTGAAGGGTTAAATGAGCAGTTCTTC
TRBV6-2/TRBV6-3,NA,NA,TRBJ2-1,CASSYSFGVGVHNEQFF,TGTGCCAGCAGTTACTCCTTCGGAGTGGGAGTCCACAATGAGCAGTTCTTC
TRBV4-2,NA,TRBD2,TRBJ2-7,CASSQDLASGSTYEQYF,TGTGCCAGCAGCCAAGATCTGGCTAGCGGGAGTACCTACGAGCAGTACTTC
TRBV19,NA,NA,TRBJ2-1,CASSSGLWYNEQFF,TGTGCCAGTAGTTCAGGGCTTTGGTACAATGAGCAGTTCTTC